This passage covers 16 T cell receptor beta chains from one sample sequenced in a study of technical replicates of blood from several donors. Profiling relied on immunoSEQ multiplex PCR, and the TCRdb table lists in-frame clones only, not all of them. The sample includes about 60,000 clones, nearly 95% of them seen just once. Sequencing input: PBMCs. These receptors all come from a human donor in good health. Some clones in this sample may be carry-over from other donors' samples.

CDR3 amino acids: CASSLDRGGGYTF. The DNA for the CDR3 is TGTGCCAGCAGCTTGGACAGGGGCGGGGGCTACACCTTC. The chain employs TRBV9 and TRBJ1-2; 9 positions agree with TRBD1. Germline CDR1 is SGDLS and CDR2 is YYNGEE. The CDR3 runs to 13 residues. The ends lost 4 bases at V and 8 bases at J; junction bases unmatched: 6.

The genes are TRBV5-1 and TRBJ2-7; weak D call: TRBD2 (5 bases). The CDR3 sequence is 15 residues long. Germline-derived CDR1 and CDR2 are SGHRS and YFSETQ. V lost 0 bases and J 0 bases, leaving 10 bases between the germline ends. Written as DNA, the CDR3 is TGCGCCAGCAGCTTGGTGGTAGGGAGCTCCTACGAGCAGTACTTC. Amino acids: CASSLVVGSSYEQYF.

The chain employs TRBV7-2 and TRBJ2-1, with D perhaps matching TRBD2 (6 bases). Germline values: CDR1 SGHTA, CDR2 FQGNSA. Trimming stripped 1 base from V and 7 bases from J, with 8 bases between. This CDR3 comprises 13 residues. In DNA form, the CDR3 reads TGTGCCAGCAGCTTAGAAGGGAGGAATGAGCAGTTCTTC. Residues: CASSLEGRNEQFF.

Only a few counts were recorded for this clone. CDR3 in DNA: TGTGCCAGCCGCCGGACAGACAACTATAATTCACCCCTCCACTTT. Protein sequence: CASRRTDNYNSPLHF. The chain joins TRBV2 to TRBJ1-6, with D possibly matching TRBD1 (6 bases). This CDR3 contains 15 residues. V lost 8 bases and J lost 3, with 14 bases in between. In germline, CDR1 is SNHLY, CDR2 FYNNEI. Variable domain in full (rest from reference TRBV2 and TRBJ1-6): EPEVTQTPSHQVTQMGQEVILRCVPISNHLYFYWYRQILGQKVEFLVSFYNNEISEKSEIFDDQFSVERPDGSNFTLKIRSTKLEDSAMYFCASRRTDNYNSPLHFGNGTRLTVT.

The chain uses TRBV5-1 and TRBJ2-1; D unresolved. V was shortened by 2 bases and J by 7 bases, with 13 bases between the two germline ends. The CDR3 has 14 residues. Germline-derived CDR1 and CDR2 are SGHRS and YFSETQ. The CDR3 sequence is CASSFLGPQNEQFF. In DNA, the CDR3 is TGCGCCAGCAGCTTTCTTGGGCCCCAGAATGAGCAGTTCTTC.

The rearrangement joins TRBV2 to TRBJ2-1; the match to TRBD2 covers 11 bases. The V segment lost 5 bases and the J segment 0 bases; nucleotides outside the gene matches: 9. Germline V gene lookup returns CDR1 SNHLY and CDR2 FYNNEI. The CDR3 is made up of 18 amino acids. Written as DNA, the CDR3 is TGTGCCAGCAGTATCAGACTAGCGGGATGGAGCTCCTACAATGAGCAGTTCTTC. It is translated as CASSIRLAGWSSYNEQFF.

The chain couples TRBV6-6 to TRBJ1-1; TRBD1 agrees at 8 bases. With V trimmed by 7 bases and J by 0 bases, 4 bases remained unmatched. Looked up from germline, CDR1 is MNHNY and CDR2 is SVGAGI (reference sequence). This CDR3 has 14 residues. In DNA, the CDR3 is TGTGCCAGCAATTCAGGGGGCCTGAACACTGAAGCTTTCTTT. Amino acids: CASNSGGLNTEAFF.

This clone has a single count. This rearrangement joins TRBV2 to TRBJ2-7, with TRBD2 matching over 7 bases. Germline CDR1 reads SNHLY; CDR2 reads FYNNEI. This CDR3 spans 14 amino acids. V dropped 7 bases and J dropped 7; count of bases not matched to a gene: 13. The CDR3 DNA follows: TGTGCCAGCATTTATAGCGACCAGCGGGGTGAGCAGTACTTC. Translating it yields CASIYSDQRGEQYF.

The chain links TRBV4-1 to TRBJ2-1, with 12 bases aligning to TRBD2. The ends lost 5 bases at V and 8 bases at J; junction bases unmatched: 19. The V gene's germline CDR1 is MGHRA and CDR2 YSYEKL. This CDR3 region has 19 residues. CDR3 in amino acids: CASSYMGTSGGTPLDEQFF. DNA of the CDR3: TGCGCCAGCAGCTATATGGGAACTAGCGGGGGGACCCCCTTGGATGAGCAGTTCTTC.

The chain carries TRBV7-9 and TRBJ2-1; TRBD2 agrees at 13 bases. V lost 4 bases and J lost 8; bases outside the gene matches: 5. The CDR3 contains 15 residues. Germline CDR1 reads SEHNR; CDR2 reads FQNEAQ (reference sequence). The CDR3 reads CASSSQGLAGDEQFF. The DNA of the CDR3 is TGTGCCAGCAGCTCTCAAGGACTAGCGGGAGATGAGCAGTTCTTC.

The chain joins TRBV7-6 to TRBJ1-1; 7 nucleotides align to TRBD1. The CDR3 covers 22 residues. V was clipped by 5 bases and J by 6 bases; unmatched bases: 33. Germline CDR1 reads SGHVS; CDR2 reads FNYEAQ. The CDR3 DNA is TGTGCCAGCAGCAGCCGGGACAGACAATCCACCGGGGACCAAGAGCTGACCCCTGAAGCTTTCTTT. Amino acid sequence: CASSSRDRQSTGDQELTPEAFF.

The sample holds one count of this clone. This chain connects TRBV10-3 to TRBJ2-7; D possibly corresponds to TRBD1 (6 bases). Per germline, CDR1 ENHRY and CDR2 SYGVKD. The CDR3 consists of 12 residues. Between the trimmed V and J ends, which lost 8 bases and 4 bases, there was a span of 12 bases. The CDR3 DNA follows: TGTGCCATCGCGCAGGGGTTTTACGAGCAGTACTTC. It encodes CAIAQGFYEQYF.

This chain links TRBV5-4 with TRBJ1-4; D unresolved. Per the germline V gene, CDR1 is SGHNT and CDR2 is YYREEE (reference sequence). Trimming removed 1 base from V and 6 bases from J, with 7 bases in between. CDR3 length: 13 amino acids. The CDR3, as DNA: TGTGCCAGCAGCTTGATGGCAGATGAAAAACTGTTTTTT. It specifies CASSLMADEKLFF.

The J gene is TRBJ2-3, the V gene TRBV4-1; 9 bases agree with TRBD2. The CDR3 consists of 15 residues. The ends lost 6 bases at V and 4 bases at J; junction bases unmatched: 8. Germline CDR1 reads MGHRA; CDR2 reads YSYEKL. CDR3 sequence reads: CASRDRGREADTQYF. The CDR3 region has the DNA TGCGCCAGCAGAGACCGCGGGAGGGAAGCAGATACGCAGTATTTT.

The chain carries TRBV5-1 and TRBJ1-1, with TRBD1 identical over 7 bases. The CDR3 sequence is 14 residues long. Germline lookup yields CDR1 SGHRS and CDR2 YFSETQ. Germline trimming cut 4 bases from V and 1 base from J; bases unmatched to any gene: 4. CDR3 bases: TGCGCCAGCAGCATCCAGGGGGGGAACACTGAAGCTTTCTTT. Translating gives CASSIQGGNTEAFF.

The CDR3 reads CASSERDSVYGYTF. The CDR3 nucleotides read TGTGCCAGTAGTGAGAGGGACAGCGTCTATGGCTACACCTTC. The genes are TRBV19 and TRBJ1-2; 7 bases agree with TRBD1. The CDR3 has 14 amino acids. CDR1 and CDR2 from the germline V gene are LNHDA and SQIVND (reference sequence). V shed 5 bases, J shed 4 bases, and the junction held 7 bases outside the gene matches.